The entry below describes one T cell receptor (beta chain). The entry originates in a study of blood T cell repertoires in COVID-19. Profiling relied on immunoSEQ multiplex PCR, and the TCRdb table lists in-frame clones only, not all of them. The sample has 240,000 or so clones, around four fifths seen once. This CDR3 comprises 12 residues. Germline values: CDR1 SGHAT, CDR2 FQNNGV. V gave up 5 bases and J gave up 6 bases, with 11 bases separating them. This TCR derives from a woman older than 75 with acute or convalescent COVID-19. Specimen: peripheral blood. V and J are TRBV11-2 and TRBJ2-7; unclear D gene. The CDR3 DNA reads TGTGCCAGCAGCCAACTCTCGCCCGAGCAGTACTTC. It encodes CASSQLSPEQYF.